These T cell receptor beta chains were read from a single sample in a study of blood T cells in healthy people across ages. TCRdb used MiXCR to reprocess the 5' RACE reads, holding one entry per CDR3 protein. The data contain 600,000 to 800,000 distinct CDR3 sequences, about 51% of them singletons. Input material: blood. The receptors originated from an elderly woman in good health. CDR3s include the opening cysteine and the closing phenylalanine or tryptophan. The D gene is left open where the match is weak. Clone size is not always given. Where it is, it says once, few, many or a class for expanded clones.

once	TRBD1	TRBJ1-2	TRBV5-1	CASSQGTGSSSGYTF	TGCGCCAGCAGCCAGGGGACAGGGAGTTCGTCAGGCTACACCTTC
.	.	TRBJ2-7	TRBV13	CASSYSARYEQYF	TGTGCCAGCAGCTATTCAGCGCGCTACGAGCAGTACTTC
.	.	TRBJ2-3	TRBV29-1	CSSSWGDPLTQYF	TGCAGCTCTAGTTGGGGGGACCCTCTTACGCAGTATTTT
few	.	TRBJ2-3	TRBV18	CVSSPAGHDAQYF	TGTGTCAGCTCACCCGCTGGACATGATGCGCAGTATTTT
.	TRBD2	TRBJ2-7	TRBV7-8	CASSLPGTSGNYEQYF	TGTGCCAGCAGCTTACCCGGGACTAGCGGAAACTACGAGCAGTACTTC
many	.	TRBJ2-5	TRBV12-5	CASGTYSSGDLGETQYF	TGTGCTAGTGGTACATATTCCTCTGGGGACTTGGGGGAGACCCAGTACTTC
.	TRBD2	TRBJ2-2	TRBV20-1	CSARAASGRGNTGELFF	TGCAGTGCTAGAGCGGCTAGCGGGAGAGGTAACACCGGGGAGCTGTTTTTT
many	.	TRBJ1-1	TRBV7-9	CASTHPRQDAEAFF	TGTGCCAGCACCCACCCCAGACAGGATGCTGAAGCTTTCTTT
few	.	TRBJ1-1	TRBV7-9	CASSSTVIMNTEAFF	TGTGCCAGCAGCTCCACCGTCATCATGAACACTGAAGCTTTCTTT
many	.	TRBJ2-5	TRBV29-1	CSVAFRETQYF	TGCAGCGTTGCATTCCGGGAGACCCAGTACTTC
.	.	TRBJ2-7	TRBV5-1	CASSQNRDLEQYF	TGCGCCAGCAGTCAGAACAGGGATCTCGAGCAGTACTTC
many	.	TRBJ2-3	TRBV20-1	CSARDPGADTQYF	TGCAGTGCTAGAGATCCCGGGGCAGATACGCAGTATTTT
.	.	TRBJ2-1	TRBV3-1	CASSPPARLHEQFF	TGTGCCAGCAGCCCACCCGCGAGGCTGCATGAGCAGTTCTTC
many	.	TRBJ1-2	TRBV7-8	CASSSYPAHGYTF	TGTGCCAGCAGCTCGTACCCCGCCCATGGCTACACCTTC
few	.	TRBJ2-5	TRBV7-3	CASSLTGAQETQYF	TGTGCCAGCAGCTTAACAGGGGCCCAAGAGACCCAGTACTTC
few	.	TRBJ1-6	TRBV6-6	CASSYMGGLSSPLHF	TGTGCCAGCAGTTACATGGGGGGCTTAAGTTCACCCCTCCACTTT
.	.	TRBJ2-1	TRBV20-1	CSARDWPGSVYEQLF	TGCAGTGCTAGAGATTGGCCAGGGTCTGTGTATGAGCAGTTATTC
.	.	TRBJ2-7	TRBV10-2	CASSDTAFSYEQYF	TGCGCCAGCAGTGACACCGCTTTCTCCTACGAGCAGTACTTC
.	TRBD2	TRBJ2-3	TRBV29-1	CGVEGGRGADTQYF	TGCGGCGTCGAAGGCGGGAGAGGCGCAGATACGCAGTATTTT
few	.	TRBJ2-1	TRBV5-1	CASTDTSFYNEQFF	TGCGCCAGCACGGATACTAGCTTTTACAATGAGCAGTTCTTC
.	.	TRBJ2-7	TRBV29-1	CSVGKDSFYEQYF	TGCAGCGTGGGAAAGGACAGCTTCTACGAGCAGTACTTC
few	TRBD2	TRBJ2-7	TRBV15	CATSRGLAGTYNEQYF	TGTGCCACCAGCAGGGGACTAGCGGGGACCTACAATGAGCAGTACTTC
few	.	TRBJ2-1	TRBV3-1	CASSHYKGGNNGQFF	TGTGCCAGCAGCCATTATAAGGGCGGGAATAACGGGCAGTTCTTC
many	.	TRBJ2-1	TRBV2	CASSVTWAASYNEQFF	TGTGCCAGCAGTGTAACGTGGGCAGCCTCCTACAATGAGCAGTTCTTC
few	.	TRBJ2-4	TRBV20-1	CSAGVPGVQYF	TGCAGTGCTGGTGTACCTGGGGTTCAGTACTTC
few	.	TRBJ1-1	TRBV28	CASSPDWGTEAFF	TGTGCCAGCAGTCCTGATTGGGGAACTGAAGCTTTCTTT